These T cell receptor beta chains were read from a single sample in a study of cytomegalovirus exposure and HLA in healthy donors. TCRdb's table, derived via immunoSEQ multiplex PCR, lists solely in-frame clones and lacks some. In the table there are some 79,000 clones, 85% to 95% of which are singletons. The sample consisted of PBMCs. These receptors all stem from a woman between 18 and 29 years old in good health and CMV-seropositive. The CDR3 runs from the conserved cysteine through the conserved F or W. The order of the fields is clone size, CDR3 length, J gene, D gene, V gene, CDR3 DNA, CDR3 protein. A D gene is named only where the DNA matches it firmly. Some rows mark clone size as missing; the rest say once, few, many or name a class of expanded clone.

NA 14 TRBJ2-1 TRBD2 TRBV27 TGTGCCAGCAGCCCCTCGGGAGGGTCGGCTGAGCAGTTCTTC CASSPSGGSAEQFF
once 13 TRBJ2-7 TRBD1 TRBV11-2 TGTGCCAGCAGCTTAACGACAGGGGACGAGCAGTACTTC CASSLTTGDEQYF
NA 14 TRBJ2-7 NA TRBV5-6 TGTGCCAGCAGCTTGACAGGGTCCTCCTACGAGCAGTACTTC CASSLTGSSYEQYF
NA 12 TRBJ2-5 TRBD1 TRBV2 TGTGCCAGGGGACAGGGGCGGGAGACCCAGTACTTC CARGQGRETQYF
few 12 TRBJ1-2 NA TRBV6-5 TGTGCCAGTTCCCAGGGGCCGCGTGGCTACACCTTC CASSQGPRGYTF
NA 14 TRBJ2-7 NA TRBV6-5 TGTGCCAGCAGCTTAACAGGGCGTTCGTACGAGCAGTACTTC CASSLTGRSYEQYF
once 12 TRBJ1-5 NA TRBV2 TGTGCCAGCAGTGGCCCGGGTCAGCCCCAGCATTTT CASSGPGQPQHF
NA 13 TRBJ2-4 TRBD1 TRBV30 TGTTCGCTACAGGGGGTCGCCAAAAACATTCAGTACTTC CSLQGVAKNIQYF
NA 13 TRBJ2-5 NA TRBV15 TGTGCCACCAGCAGAGATTTTTTTTCTATTCGGTACTTC CATSRDFFSIRYF
NA 16 TRBJ2-2 TRBD2 TRBV12-5 TGTGCTAGTGGTTTGATTGGACTAGTGGTCACCGGGGAGCTGTTTTTT CASGLIGLVVTGELFF
NA 14 TRBJ2-7 TRBD1 TRBV6-5 TGTGCCAGCAGGGCCGGACAGGGCCCTTACGAGCAGTACTTC CASRAGQGPYEQYF
NA 10 TRBJ2-7 NA TRBV2 TGTGCCAGCAGTCCCCTCGAGCAGTACTTC CASSPLEQYF
NA 14 TRBJ2-1 TRBD2 TRBV10-3 TGTGCCATCCAAAGGCTAGCGGGAGACAATGAGCAGTTCTTC CAIQRLAGDNEQFF
NA 17 TRBJ1-1 TRBD1 TRBV4-3 TGCGCCAGCAGCCAAGGTAATTTTGCAGGGGGGAACACTGAAGCTTTCTTT CASSQGNFAGGNTEAFF
few 14 TRBJ1-6 NA TRBV5-1 TGCGCCAGCAGCTTAGGGGGCTATAATTCACCCCTCCACTTT CASSLGGYNSPLHF
NA 13 TRBJ1-1 NA TRBV27 TGTGCCAGCAGTTTAGAGGAAACCACTGAAGCTTTCTTT CASSLEETTEAFF
NA 14 TRBJ1-1 NA TRBV6-5 TGTGCCAGCAGTTACTCGACAGTGAACACTGAAGCTTTCTTT CASSYSTVNTEAFF
NA 12 TRBJ1-5 NA TRBV6-6 TGTGCCAGCAGTTACTCCAGTCAGCCCCAGCATTTT CASSYSSQPQHF
NA 15 TRBJ1-4 NA TRBV2 TGTGCCAGCAGTCGCAGGGGTCCCACTAATGAAAAACTGTTTTTT CASSRRGPTNEKLFF
NA 15 TRBJ2-1 TRBD2 TRBV5-1 TGCGCCAGCAGCCCCGCGGGAGGCCCGAACAATGAGCAGTTCTTC CASSPAGGPNNEQFF
NA 16 TRBJ2-7 TRBD1 TRBV7-8 TGTGCCAGCAGCTCGTTGACAGGGGGCATTCTAGGCGAGCAGTACTTC CASSSLTGGILGEQYF
NA 15 TRBJ1-1 NA TRBV18 TGTGCCAGCTCACCTTCCCCTGCAGGGAACACTGAAGCTTTCTTT CASSPSPAGNTEAFF